What follows are 24 T cell receptor beta chains derived from one specimen sequenced in a study of spatial heterogeneity in lung cancer. Notes on the study in general: It was found that expanded intratumoral alpha and beta TCR counts tracked tumor mutation counts.

The antigens of these receptors remain unknown. TCRdb reprocessed the 5' RACE reads with MiXCR, giving one entry per CDR3 protein. The repertoire has about 100,000 distinct CDR3 sequences, approximately 4% of them found once; the top ten carry 20% to 25%. Time point reported: sample taken at primary tumor resection. Sequences were derived from lung tumor tissue, sampled at surgery. These receptors originate from a male donor with early-stage non-small cell lung cancer.

This clonotype has ten or more counts. The chain is built from TRBV19 and TRBJ1-5, with unresolved D. CDR1 is LNHDA, CDR2 SQIVND, per germline (reference sequence). This CDR3 is 14 amino acids long. The V gene lost 5 bases and the J gene lost 2 bases, with 10 bases spanning the gap. The CDR3 DNA follows: TGTGCCAGTAGTGTTGGCAGTGGCAATCAGCCCCAGCATTTT. Translation: CASSVGSGNQPQHF.

This clonotype was seen at least ten times. The V gene is TRBV6-5, the J gene TRBJ2-7; the match to TRBD1 covers 12 bases. The CDR3 sequence is 15 residues long. Germline CDR1 and CDR2: MNHEY and SVGAGI. The J segment lost 5 bases and the V segment lost 5 bases, leaving 7 bases of the junction unmatched. The CDR3 loop reads CASSASGTGGHEQYF. CDR3 coding DNA: TGTGCCAGCAGTGCATCTGGGACAGGGGGCCACGAGCAGTACTTC.

This clonotype showed up many times. The chain links TRBV28 to TRBJ2-5, with D uncertain. V was pared by 6 bases and J by 4 bases, with 12 bases between. CDR3 length equals 13 residues. Germline V gene lookup returns CDR1 MDHEN and CDR2 SYDVKM. The CDR3 sequence is CASSHPPAETQYF. The CDR3, as DNA: TGTGCCAGCAGCCATCCTCCCGCAGAGACCCAGTACTTC. The entire variable domain, with the rest obtained from reference TRBV28 and TRBJ2-5, is as follows: DVKVTQSSRYLVKRTGEKVFLECVQDMDHENMFWYRQDPGLGLRLIYFSYDVKMKEKGDIPEGYSVSREKKERFSLILESASTNQTSMYLCASSHPPAETQYFGPGTRLLVL.

This clonotype was detected a few times. The rearrangement uses TRBV20-1 and TRBJ1-1; D gene uncertain. V gave up 6 bases and J gave up 8 bases, with 19 bases separating them. There are 13 residues in the CDR3. CDR1 is DFQATT and CDR2 is SNEGSKA in the germline V gene (reference sequence). CDR3 protein: CSATDLRAPEAFF. CDR3 nucleotide sequence: TGCAGTGCCACGGACCTCCGGGCGCCCGAAGCTTTCTTT.

This clonotype was seen ten or more times. This chain links TRBV6-2 or TRBV6-3 with TRBJ2-1; D might be TRBD1 or TRBD2, each matching 6 bases. CDR1 is MNHEY and CDR2 is SVGEGT in the germline V gene. V was clipped by 4 bases and J by 9 bases, with 13 bases between them. The CDR3 is made up of 13 amino acids. For the CDR3, the DNA is TGTGCCAGCAGTTCCTTACAGGGAGGTGAGCAGTTCTTC. Its protein is CASSSLQGGEQFF.

This clonotype was seen ten or more times. The chain combines TRBV4-1 with TRBJ1-4, with unresolved D. The germline V gene encodes CDR1 MGHRA and CDR2 YSYEKL. Trimming pared 6 bases from V and 8 bases from J, leaving 19 bases between. This CDR3 has 15 residues. The CDR3 sequence: CASRRSRGFGEKLFF. Written as DNA, the CDR3 is TGCGCCAGCAGGCGTTCGCGAGGCTTCGGCGAAAAACTGTTTTTT.

This clonotype occurred a few times. V and J are TRBV2 and TRBJ1-5; a weak D match, TRBD1 (5 bases). Germline CDR1 is SNHLY and CDR2 is FYNNEI. CDR3 length equals 15 residues. Trimming took off 9 bases at V and 9 bases at J, with 24 bases between the two ends. This CDR3 reads CASEGHLGKEGPQHF. The CDR3 nucleotides read TGTGCCAGTGAAGGACACTTGGGAAAGGAAGGGCCCCAGCATTTT.

The chain links TRBV5-1 to TRBJ2-3; TRBD2 aligns across 8 bases. The trim removed 5 bases at V and 0 bases at J, leaving 8 bases unmatched. The V gene's germline CDR1 is SGHRS and CDR2 YFSETQ. This CDR3 spans 16 amino acids. CDR3 DNA: TGCGCCAGCAGTAGCGGGAACCTATCTAGCACAGATACGCAGTATTTT. As protein: CASSSGNLSSTDTQYF.

Ten or more counts support this clonotype. V is TRBV27 and J is TRBJ1-6, with no clear D. The V gene lost 2 bases and the J gene lost 7 bases, with 6 bases spanning the gap. CDR3 length: 13 residues. Germline V gives CDR1 MNHEY, CDR2 SMNVEV (reference sequence). The chain's CDR3 is CASSLLQNSPLHF. Here the CDR3 DNA reads TGTGCCAGCAGTTTACTGCAAAATTCACCCCTCCACTTT.

The chain has TRBV28 and TRBJ2-7; D call uncertain. Trimming took 5 bases from V and 3 from J, leaving 20 bases between them. CDR3 size: 16 residues. Germline V gene data show CDR1 as MDHEN and CDR2 as SYDVKM. The CDR3, as DNA: TGTGCCAGCAGTCTCGCCAGCTCCCAAACCCACTACGAGCAGTACTTC. Its translation: CASSLASSQTHYEQYF.

Points on this clonotype: Sequence at one end of the junction differs from germline and may be a read error. This chain links TRBV5-1 with TRBJ2-3, with D perhaps TRBD2 (5 bases). CDR1 is SGHRS and CDR2 is YFSETQ in the germline V gene. The CDR3 contains 13 residues. The CDR3 DNA follows: TGCGCCAGCTCCGCCGAGGGTTACGGTACGCGGTATTTT. Amino acids: CASSAEGYGTRYF.

This clonotype occurred many times. The J gene is TRBJ1-2, the V gene TRBV7-9; TRBD1 is a possible D gene (6 bases). Germline-derived CDR1 and CDR2 are SEHNR and FQNEAQ (reference sequence). This CDR3 contains 13 residues. The V end lost 2 bases, the J end lost 8 bases, and 12 bases lay between the germline ends. The CDR3: CASSLSDSGGYTF. Written as DNA, the CDR3 is TGTGCCAGCAGCTTATCGGACAGCGGCGGCTACACCTTC.

There are many counts of this clonotype. The J gene is TRBJ1-4, the V gene TRBV20-1; 7 bases are a match to TRBD1. From germline, CDR1 is DFQATT and CDR2 SNEGSKA (reference sequence). This CDR3 is built from 15 residues. With V trimmed by 4 bases and J by 5 bases, 10 bases remained unmatched. CDR3 bases: TGCAGTGCTAAACGACGGGGACAGCGGAATGAAAAACTGTTTTTT. Translated, it gives CSAKRRGQRNEKLFF.

In its sample, this clonotype was seen many times. The gene calls are TRBV6-1 and TRBJ1-3; D call uncertain. CDR3 length: 16 residues. Germline values: CDR1 MNHNS, CDR2 SASEGT. V lost 0 bases to trimming and J lost 0 bases, with 9 bases between them. The CDR3 nucleotides read TGTGCCAGCAGTGAAGCTAGGTACTTCTCTGGAAACACCATATATTTT. Translating it yields CASSEARYFSGNTIYF.

V usage is TRBV9 and J usage is TRBJ2-1; D not certain. Germline V lookup: CDR1 SGDLS, CDR2 YYNGEE. Trimming removed 5 bases from V and 0 bases from J, with 6 bases in between. This CDR3 has 13 amino acids. The CDR3 spells CASSVDSYNEQFF. DNA of the CDR3: TGTGCCAGCAGTGTGGACTCCTACAATGAGCAGTTCTTC.

There are many counts of this clonotype. CDR3 DNA sequence: TGTGCCAGCTGCCGTACCGGGACAGCGAACACTGAAGCTTTCTTT. It encodes CASCRTGTANTEAFF. The chain links TRBV28 to TRBJ1-1, with 7 bases matching TRBD1. V lost 8 bases to trimming and J lost 1 base; unmatched junction nucleotides: 10. This CDR3 contains 15 residues. In germline, CDR1 is MDHEN, CDR2 SYDVKM.

Concerning this clonotype itself: This may be a read error: a much more frequent sequence differs by one nucleotide. The chain uses TRBV29-1 and TRBJ2-1; 7 bases map to TRBD1. Germline V gene sequence: CDR1 SQVTM, CDR2 ANQGSEA. The CDR3 is 11 residues long. The CDR3 bases are TGCAGCGTTGAGACAGGGAAAGTGCAGCTCTTC. As protein: CSVETGKVQLF.

The chain combines TRBV30 with TRBJ2-1; TRBD2 is a possible D gene (5 bases). The CDR3 covers 15 residues. V was pared by 5 bases and J by 9 bases, with 23 bases between. The germline V gene encodes CDR1 GTSNPN and CDR2 SVGIG (reference sequence). For the CDR3, the DNA is TGTGCCTGGGGCCCCGGGATGGTTCTAAAGGGTGAGCAGTTCTTC. This encodes CAWGPGMVLKGEQFF.

This clonotype was detected only a few times. The rearrangement joins TRBV20-1 to TRBJ1-5; D is ambiguous. The CDR3 sequence is 12 residues long. V lost 5 bases to trimming and J lost 0 bases, with 5 bases between them. Germline lookup yields CDR1 DFQATT and CDR2 SNEGSKA (reference sequence). CDR3 in amino acids: CSAQISNQPQHF. CDR3 sequence (DNA): TGCAGTGCTCAAATTAGCAATCAGCCCCAGCATTTT.

This clonotype was counted ten times or more. The chain is built from TRBV7-7 and TRBJ2-3; weak D call: TRBD2 (5 bases). The length of the CDR3 is 16 residues. Trimming stripped 2 bases from V and 0 bases from J, with 12 bases between. CDR1 SSHAT and CDR2 FNYEAQ come from the germline V gene (reference sequence). CDR3: CASSLNVGASTDTQYF. The CDR3 DNA is TGTGCCAGCAGCTTAAATGTGGGAGCTAGCACAGATACGCAGTATTTT. The variable domain in full, with the rest retrieved from reference TRBV7-7 and TRBJ2-3, is GAGVSQSPRYKVTKRGQDVTLRCDPISSHATLYWYQQALGQGPEFLTYFNYEAQPDKSGLPSDRFSAERPEGSISTLTIQRTEQRDSAMYRCASSLNVGASTDTQYFGPGTRLTVL.

The rearrangement links TRBV7-9 to TRBJ2-7, with D perhaps TRBD1 or TRBD2 (5 bases each). The CDR3 covers 15 residues. Germline V gives CDR1 SEHNR, CDR2 FQNEAQ (reference sequence). V dropped 5 bases and J dropped 7 bases, with 21 bases sitting between them. In DNA, the CDR3 is TGTGCCAGCAGCCACCGGAGTGGGGGATTGAGGGAGCAGTACTTC. As protein: CASSHRSGGLREQYF.

In its sample, this clonotype was seen many times. This chain connects TRBV20-1 to TRBJ2-3; 10 bases agree with TRBD2. This CDR3 region has 14 residues. Trimming at V came to 6 bases and at J to 5 bases, leaving 8 bases not matched to a gene. CDR1 and CDR2 (germline): DFQATT, SNEGSKA (reference sequence). Here the CDR3 reads CSALGLAELDTQYF. In DNA, the CDR3 is TGCAGTGCACTCGGACTAGCGGAGCTAGATACGCAGTATTTT.

The rearrangement joins TRBV4-1 to TRBJ1-1; D is ambiguous. V lost 1 base, J lost 1 base, and 7 bases lay in between. The CDR3 length is 14 residues. CDR1 and CDR2 from the germline V gene are MGHRA and YSYEKL. The CDR3 sequence is CASSQVDQNTEAFF. DNA for the CDR3: TGCGCCAGCAGCCAAGTGGACCAGAACACTGAAGCTTTCTTT.

This clonotype was recorded a few times. The chain joins TRBV30 to TRBJ2-3; possible D gene TRBD1, 6 bases. Trimming shortened V by 6 bases and J by 3 bases, and 16 bases separated the two germline ends. Germline V gene sequence: CDR1 GTSNPN, CDR2 SVGIG (reference sequence). CDR3 length equals 14 residues. The CDR3 DNA reads as TGTGCCTGTGATACCGGGACAACGACAGATACGCAGTATTTT. Protein: CACDTGTTTDTQYF.